This TCR beta chain was identified in a study of CD8+ T cells in alopecia areata. Study as a whole: Tofacitinib ran for 6 to 18 months before 6 months off drug.

Reverse transcription of extracted RNA yielded cDNA, which provided the sequencing template. Data came from immunoSEQ multiplex PCR; TCRdb stores just in-frame clones and leaves some out. This table has about 200,000 clones, approximately 61% appearing once. With respect to this clone: What it binds is unknown.

Study conclusions and caveats: Lesional tissue from the scalp (especially in alopecia totalis/universalis) showed higher clonality than normal scalp.

Alopecia areata patients had lesional scalp punch biopsies and peripheral blood taken from them. Cell sorting on a FACSAria was used to separate CD4+ and CD8+ T cells from the PBMCs. This TCR derives from a human donor with alopecia areata. The sample consisted of CD4+ T cells sorted from blood, taken at week 0.

CDR3 protein: CRAAAGADNEQFF. The DNA for the CDR3 is TGCCGAGCAGCGGCGGGAGCGGACAATGAGCAGTTCTTC. The rearrangement uses TRBV29-1 and TRBJ2-1; 7 bases agree with TRBD2. In germline, CDR1 is SQVTM, CDR2 ANQGSEA. CDR3 length: 13 residues.